The clone carrying this TCR beta chain was recorded a few times. The antigen remains undetermined. The data are from a study of blood T cells in healthy people across ages. A second PCR, run for about 7 to 11 cycles, used a sample-barcoded 5' primer plus a J-beta primer mix. The template-switch adaptor, which had 12 random nucleotides, put a tag on each cDNA molecule. MiXCR, run by TCRdb on the 5' RACE reads, gives a single entry per CDR3 protein. The sample has some 1.5 million distinct CDR3 sequences, under 30% seen once. Study-level results: One million T cells yielded diversity estimates that were considered underestimates. Older individuals had lower TCR beta diversity per million T cells (the decline was roughly linear).

At least 6 micrograms of total RNA were extracted per sample. CDR1 is WNHNN, CDR2 SYGVQD, per germline (reference sequence). This CDR3 comprises 14 residues. Between the trimmed V and J ends, which lost 0 bases and 6 bases, there was a span of 11 bases. The clonotype originates from a woman under 40 in good health. The chain links TRBV10-1 to TRBJ1-2; D might be TRBD1 (6 bases). Sample: blood. CDR3 DNA sequence: TGCGCCAGCAGTGAGTCAAACAGGGACCATGGCTACACCTTC. Protein: CASSESNRDHGYTF.